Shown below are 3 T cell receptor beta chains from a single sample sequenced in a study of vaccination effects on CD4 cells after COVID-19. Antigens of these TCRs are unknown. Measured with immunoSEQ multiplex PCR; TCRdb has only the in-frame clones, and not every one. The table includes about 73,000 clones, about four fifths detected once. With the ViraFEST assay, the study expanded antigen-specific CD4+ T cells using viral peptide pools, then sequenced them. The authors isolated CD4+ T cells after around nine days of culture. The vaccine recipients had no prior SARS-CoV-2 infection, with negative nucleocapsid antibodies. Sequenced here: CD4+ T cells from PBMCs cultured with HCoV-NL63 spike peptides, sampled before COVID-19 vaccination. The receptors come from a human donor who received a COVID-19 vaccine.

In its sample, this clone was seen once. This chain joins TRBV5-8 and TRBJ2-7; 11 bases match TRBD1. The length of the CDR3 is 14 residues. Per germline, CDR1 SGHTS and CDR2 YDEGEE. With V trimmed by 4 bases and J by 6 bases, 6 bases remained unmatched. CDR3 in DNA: TGTGCCAGCAGCCAACGGACAGGGGGCAGCGAGCAGTACGTC. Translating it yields CASSQRTGGSEQYV.

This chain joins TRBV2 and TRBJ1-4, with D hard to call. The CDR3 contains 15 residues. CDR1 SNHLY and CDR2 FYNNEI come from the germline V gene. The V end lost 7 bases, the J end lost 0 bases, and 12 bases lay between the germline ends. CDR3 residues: CASKVGSATNEKLFF. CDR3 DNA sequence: TGTGCCAGCAAGGTCGGGTCTGCAACTAATGAAAAACTGTTTTTT.

The CDR3 nucleotides are TGTGCCAGCTCAACGACAGAGCAGCAGCCCCAGCATTTT. It specifies CASSTTEQQPQHF. J is TRBJ1-5 and V is TRBV18, with a weak D call TRBD1 (5 bases). Looked up from germline, CDR1 is KGHSH and CDR2 is LQKENI. Trimming took off 5 bases at V and 7 bases at J, with 12 bases between the two ends. The CDR3 sequence is 13 residues long.